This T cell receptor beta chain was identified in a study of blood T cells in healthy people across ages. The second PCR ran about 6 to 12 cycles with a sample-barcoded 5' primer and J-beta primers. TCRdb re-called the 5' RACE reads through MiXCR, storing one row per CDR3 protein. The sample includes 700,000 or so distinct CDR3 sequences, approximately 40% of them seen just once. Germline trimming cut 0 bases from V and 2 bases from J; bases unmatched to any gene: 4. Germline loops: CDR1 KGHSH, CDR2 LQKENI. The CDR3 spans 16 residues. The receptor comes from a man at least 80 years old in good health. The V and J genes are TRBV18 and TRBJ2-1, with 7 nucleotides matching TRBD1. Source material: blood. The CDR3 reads CASSPPNRGTYNEQFF. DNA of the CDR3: TGTGCCAGCTCACCACCGAACAGGGGAACCTACAATGAGCAGTTCTTC. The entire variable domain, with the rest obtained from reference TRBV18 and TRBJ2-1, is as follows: NAGVMQNPRHLVRRRGQEARLRCSPMKGHSHVYWYRQLPEEGLKFMVYLQKENIIDESGMPKERFSAEFPKEGPSILRIQQVVRGDSAAYFCASSPPNRGTYNEQFFGPGTRLTVL.